This T cell receptor (beta chain) was captured in a study of T cell changes during pregnancy in multiple sclerosis. The CDR3 contains 14 residues. Germline CDR1 is MNHEY and CDR2 is SMNVEV (reference sequence). V lost 3 bases, J lost 0 bases, and 8 bases lay in between. Clones were sequenced by immunoSEQ multiplex PCR, and TCRdb holds only the in-frame ones, with some missing. Of 15,000 to 20,000 clones listed, about 88% are singletons. J is TRBJ1-1 and V is TRBV27, with D perhaps matching TRBD1 (5 bases). This TCR was sampled from a female donor in good health, enrolled as a control in a pregnancy study. This specimen consisted of CD8+ T cells from peripheral blood mononuclear cells, obtained in the second trimester of pregnancy. CDR3 nucleotides: TGTGCCAGCAGTTTTAGACAGTTGAACACTGAAGCTTTCTTT. It encodes CASSFRQLNTEAFF.